One T cell receptor beta chain is described in this entry. Antigen: not known. From RNA transcripts, TCR beta CDR3 regions were amplified. Carried out on the TCR CDR3, a first-round RT-PCR used the HTBI primer set. TCRdb reanalysed the multiplex PCR reads using MiXCR and keeps one entry per CDR3 protein. This table holds about 590,000 distinct CDR3 sequences, less than 20% found once. The CDR3 is made up of 13 amino acids. Looked up from germline, CDR1 is DFQATT and CDR2 is SNEGSKA (reference sequence). V was clipped by 2 bases and J by 3 bases, with 8 bases between them. This sample was taken from a study of T cells in Graves' hyperthyroidism and ophthalmopathy. General study findings and limits: Most thyroid clonotypes expanded above 0.001 appeared in blood too.

The sample comprised blood. This TCR came from a woman younger than 45 with Graves' hyperthyroidism. V is TRBV20-1 and J is TRBJ1-5; D unclear. CDR3 bases: TGCAGTGCTAGAAGACAAGACAATCAGCCCCAGCATTTT. Its protein is CSARRQDNQPQHF.